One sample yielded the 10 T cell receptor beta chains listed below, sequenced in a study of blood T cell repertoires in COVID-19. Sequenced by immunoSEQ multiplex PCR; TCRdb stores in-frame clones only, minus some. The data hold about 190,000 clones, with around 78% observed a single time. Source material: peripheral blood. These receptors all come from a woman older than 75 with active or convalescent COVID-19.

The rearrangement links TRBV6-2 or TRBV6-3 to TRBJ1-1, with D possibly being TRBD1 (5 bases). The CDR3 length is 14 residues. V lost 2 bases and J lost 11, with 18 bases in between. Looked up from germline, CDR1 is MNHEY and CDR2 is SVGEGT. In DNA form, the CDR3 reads TGTGCCAGCAGTTACGATGGGCTTCAGGGTGAGGCTTTCTTT. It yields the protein CASSYDGLQGEAFF.

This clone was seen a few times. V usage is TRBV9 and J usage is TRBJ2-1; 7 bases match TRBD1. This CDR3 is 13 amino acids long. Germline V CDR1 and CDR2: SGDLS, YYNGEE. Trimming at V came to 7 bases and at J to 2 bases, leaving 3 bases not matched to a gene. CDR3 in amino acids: CASGTATYNEQFF. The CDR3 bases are TGTGCCAGCGGGACAGCCACCTACAATGAGCAGTTCTTC.

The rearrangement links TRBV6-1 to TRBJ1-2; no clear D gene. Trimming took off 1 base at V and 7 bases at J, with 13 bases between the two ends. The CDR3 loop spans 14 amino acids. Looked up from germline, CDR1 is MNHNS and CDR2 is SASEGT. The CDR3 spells CASSEGGPLAGYTF. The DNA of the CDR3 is TGTGCCAGCAGTGAAGGAGGGCCCCTGGCTGGCTACACCTTC.

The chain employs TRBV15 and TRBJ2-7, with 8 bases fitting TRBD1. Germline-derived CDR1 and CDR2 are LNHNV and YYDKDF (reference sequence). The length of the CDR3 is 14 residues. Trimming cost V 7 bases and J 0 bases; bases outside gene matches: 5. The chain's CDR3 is CATTRDRSSYEQYF. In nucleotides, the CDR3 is TGTGCCACCACCCGGGACAGGTCCTCCTACGAGCAGTACTTC.

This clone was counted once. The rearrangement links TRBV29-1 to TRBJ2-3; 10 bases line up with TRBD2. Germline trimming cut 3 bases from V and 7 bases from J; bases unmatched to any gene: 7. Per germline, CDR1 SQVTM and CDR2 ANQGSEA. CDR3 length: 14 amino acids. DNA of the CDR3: TGCAGCGTTGAGATACTAGCGGGGCGTTATACGCAGTATTTT. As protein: CSVEILAGRYTQYF.

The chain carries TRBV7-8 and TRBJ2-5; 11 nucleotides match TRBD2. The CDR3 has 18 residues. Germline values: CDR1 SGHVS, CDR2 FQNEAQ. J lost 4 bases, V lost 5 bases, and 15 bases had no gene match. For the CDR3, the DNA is TGTGCCAGCAGCCCCCGGGGTCTTAGCGGGGGGGCAGTAGAGACCCAGTACTTC. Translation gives CASSPRGLSGGAVETQYF.

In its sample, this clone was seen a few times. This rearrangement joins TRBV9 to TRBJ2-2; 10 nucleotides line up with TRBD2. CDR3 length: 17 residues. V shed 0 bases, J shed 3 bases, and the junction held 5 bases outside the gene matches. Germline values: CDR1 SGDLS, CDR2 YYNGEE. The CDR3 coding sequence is TGTGCCAGCAGCGTAGCTCCAGCGGGGGGGCACACCGGGGAGCTGTTTTTT. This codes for CASSVAPAGGHTGELFF.

CDR3 residues: CASSLQIGGGAKNIQYF. The CDR3 DNA reads TGTGCCAGCAGCTTACAAATCGGCGGAGGGGCCAAAAACATTCAGTACTTC. V usage is TRBV7-2 and J usage is TRBJ2-4, with D possibly TRBD2 on 6 matching bases. The germline V gene encodes CDR1 SGHTA and CDR2 FQGNSA. The CDR3 runs to 17 residues. V was pared by 2 bases and J by 1 base, with 15 bases between.

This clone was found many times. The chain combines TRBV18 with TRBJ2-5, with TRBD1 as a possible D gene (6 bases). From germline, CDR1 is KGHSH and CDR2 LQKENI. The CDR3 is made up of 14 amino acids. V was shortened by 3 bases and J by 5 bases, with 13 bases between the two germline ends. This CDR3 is CASSPGWGLETQYF. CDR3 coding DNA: TGTGCCAGCTCACCTGGTTGGGGGCTGGAGACCCAGTACTTC.

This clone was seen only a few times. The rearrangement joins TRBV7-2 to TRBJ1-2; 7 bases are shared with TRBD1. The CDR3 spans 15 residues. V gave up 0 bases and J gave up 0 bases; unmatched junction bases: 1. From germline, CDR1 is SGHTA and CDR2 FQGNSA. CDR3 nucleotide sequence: TGTGCCAGCAGCTTAGCAGGACAGGCTAACTATGGCTACACCTTC. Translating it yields CASSLAGQANYGYTF. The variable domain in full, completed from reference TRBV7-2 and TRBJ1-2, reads GAGVSQSPSNKVTEKGKDVELRCDPISGHTALYWYRQSLGQGLEFLIYFQGNSAPDKSGLPSDRFSAERTGGSVSTLTIQRTQQEDSAVYLCASSLAGQANYGYTFGSGTRLTVV.